The 23 T cell receptor beta chains listed next were all sequenced from one sample in a study of blood T cell repertoires in COVID-19. Here immunoSEQ multiplex PCR was the method, and the copy in TCRdb shows in-frame clones only, minus some. The sample records fewer than 65,000 clones, about 90% being singletons. The source material was peripheral blood. All receptors derive from a woman aged 55-69 years with active or convalescent COVID-19.

This sequence joins TRBV6-5 and TRBJ1-4, with TRBD1 matching 7 bases. Germline loops: CDR1 MNHEY, CDR2 SVGAGI. The J segment lost 5 bases and the V segment lost 11 bases, leaving 11 bases of the junction unmatched. The CDR3 has 14 amino acids. The DNA of the CDR3 is TGTGCCGTTACTCCCGGGACAGCGAATGAAAAACTGTTTTTT. Amino acids: CAVTPGTANEKLFF.

This sequence joins TRBV5-5 and TRBJ1-4; D may be TRBD1 (5 bases). The V end lost 5 bases, the J end lost 8 bases, and 16 bases lay between the germline ends. This CDR3 has 14 residues. Germline V gene sequence: CDR1 SGHKS, CDR2 YYEKEE (reference sequence). DNA for the CDR3: TGTGCCAGCAGTTCGCAGGGTTGGGCGGAAAAACTGTTTTTT. It codes for CASSSQGWAEKLFF. Supplemented by reference TRBV5-5 and TRBJ1-4, the full variable domain reads DAGVTQSPTHLIKTRGQQVTLRCSPISGHKSVSWYQQVLGQGPQFIFQYYEKEERGRGNFPDRFSARQFPNYSSELNVNALLLGDSALYLCASSSQGWAEKLFFGSGTQLSVL.

CDR3: CASRMTRAGNTQYF. CDR3 bases: TGTGCCAGCAGGATGACGAGGGCGGGAAATACGCAGTATTTT. The chain uses TRBV6-5 and TRBJ2-3, with D possibly TRBD2 on 6 matching bases. The germline V gene encodes CDR1 MNHEY and CDR2 SVGAGI. Between the trimmed V and J ends, which lost 6 bases and 7 bases, there was a span of 17 bases. CDR3 length: 14 residues.

The chain couples TRBV25-1 to TRBJ2-1, with TRBD2 identical over 9 bases. The junction had 7 bases not matched to a gene; V was cut back by 6 bases and J by 7 bases. The germline V gene has CDR1 MGHDK and CDR2 SYGVNS. This CDR3 has 14 residues. The CDR3 here is CASSRAGGRNEQFF. For the CDR3, the DNA is TGTGCCAGCAGCCGAGCGGGAGGTAGAAATGAGCAGTTCTTC.

The chain joins TRBV6-1 to TRBJ2-7, with 7 bases identical to TRBD1. Unmatched junction bases numbered 3, after V lost 0 bases and J lost 4 bases. This CDR3 region has 14 residues. Germline assignment: CDR1 MNHNS and CDR2 SASEGT. In nucleotides, the CDR3 is TGTGCCAGCAGTGAAGCGGGACAGTATTACGAGCAGTACTTC. Amino acid sequence: CASSEAGQYYEQYF.

V and J are TRBV2 and TRBJ2-2; D not certain. Deletions cut 2 bases from V and 6 bases from J, with 13 bases between. The V gene's germline CDR1 is SNHLY and CDR2 FYNNEI. The CDR3 is 15 amino acids. The chain's CDR3 is CASSETARSAGELFF. CDR3 DNA sequence: TGTGCCAGCAGTGAAACGGCCAGGTCGGCCGGGGAGCTGTTTTTT.

The gene calls are TRBV5-1 and TRBJ2-1; D perhaps matches TRBD1 (7 bases). CDR1 SGHRS and CDR2 YFSETQ come from the germline V gene. Trimming stripped 4 bases from V and 10 bases from J, with 15 bases between. The CDR3 spans 13 residues. The CDR3 region is CASSPAQGREQFF. CDR3 DNA sequence: TGCGCCAGCAGCCCCGCACAGGGGAGGGAGCAGTTCTTC.

The gene calls are TRBV4-3 and TRBJ2-3; D gene ambiguous. V was trimmed by 4 bases and J by 1 base, leaving 6 bases between them. The CDR3 sequence is 13 residues long. Germline V gives CDR1 LGHNA, CDR2 YSLEER. The DNA of the CDR3 is TGCGCCAGCAGCCCTCGGGGCACAGATACGCAGTATTTT. It specifies CASSPRGTDTQYF.

This chain uses TRBV4-1 with TRBJ2-7; 9 bases are shared with TRBD2. V trimming: 0 bases; J trimming: 2 bases; junction bases outside the gene matches: 8. This CDR3 has 17 residues. CDR1 and CDR2 from the germline V gene are MGHRA and YSYEKL. Written as DNA, the CDR3 is TGCGCCAGCAGCCAAGAGAGTGAGAGACTAGCGGCCTACGAGCAGTACTTC. Amino acids: CASSQESERLAAYEQYF.

The gene calls are TRBV3-1 (or the pseudogene TRBV3-2) and TRBJ1-1, with D uncertain. Per germline, CDR1 LGHDT and CDR2 YNNKEL (reference sequence). V was clipped by 0 bases and J by 5 bases, with 7 bases between them. CDR3 length: 13 residues. DNA for the CDR3: TGTGCCAGCAGCCAAGATACGGGGACTGAAGCTTTCTTT. Residues: CASSQDTGTEAFF.

The rearrangement links TRBV5-4 to TRBJ2-6; D gene unclear. The V and J ends lost 4 bases and 0 bases respectively, with 8 bases between them. Germline V gene lookup returns CDR1 SGHNT and CDR2 YYREEE (reference sequence). This CDR3 spans 15 amino acids. CDR3 loop: CASSRDTSGANVLTF. DNA for the CDR3: TGTGCCAGCAGCAGAGACACCTCTGGGGCCAACGTCCTGACTTTC.

This clone occurred once. The CDR3 spells CASSVLPGQGSSPLHF. As DNA, the CDR3 is TGTGCCAGCAGCGTCTTGCCGGGACAGGGATCCTCACCCCTCCACTTT. The chain is built from TRBV9 and TRBJ1-6; TRBD1 agrees at 9 bases. The CDR3 totals 16 residues. V shed 2 bases, J shed 10 bases, and the junction held 10 bases outside the gene matches. CDR1 SGDLS and CDR2 YYNGEE come from the germline V gene.

In this sample, this clone turned up once. The rearrangement joins TRBV5-1 to TRBJ1-1; 8 bases agree with TRBD1. Trimming took 2 bases from V and 1 from J; bases not matched to a gene: 7. The CDR3 extends over 16 amino acids. Germline V lookup: CDR1 SGHRS, CDR2 YFSETQ. The CDR3 reads CASSLSMTGANTEAFF. The CDR3 DNA sequence: TGCGCCAGCAGCTTATCAATGACAGGGGCGAACACTGAAGCTTTCTTT.

V is TRBV12-3 or TRBV12-4 and J is TRBJ1-3; no firm D call. The germline V and J ends were trimmed by 7 bases and 0 bases, with 7 bases remaining between them. The CDR3 is 13 residues long. CDR3 coding DNA: TGTGCCAGCATGCTGAGCTCTGGAAACACCATATATTTT. Translated, it gives CASMLSSGNTIYF.

Of note for this clone: One end of the junction is discordant with germline, which a read error may explain. This chain links TRBV10-3 with TRBJ2-1, with D tentatively TRBD1 (7 bases). Looked up from germline, CDR1 is ENHRY and CDR2 is SYGVKD. The CDR3 is made up of 15 amino acids. CDR3 in amino acids: CAITRGATSNNEQFF. The CDR3 region has the DNA TGTGCCATCACCAGGGGGGCAACCTCCAACAATGAGCAGTTCTTC.

CDR3 sequence reads: CASGQGEKLFF. The CDR3 DNA sequence: TGTGCATCGGGTCAGGGGGAAAAACTGTTTTTT. The chain combines TRBV6-5 with TRBJ1-4, with D maybe TRBD1 (6 bases). This CDR3 is 11 amino acids long. In germline, CDR1 is MNHEY, CDR2 SVGAGI.

This sequence joins TRBV28 and TRBJ1-4, with D tentatively TRBD1 (5 bases). This CDR3 region has 13 residues. The V gene lost 8 bases and the J gene lost 5 bases, with 12 bases spanning the gap. CDR1 and CDR2 from the germline V gene are MDHEN and SYDVKM. This chain's CDR3 is CASYGGENEKLFF. In nucleotides, the CDR3 is TGTGCCAGCTACGGGGGAGAAAATGAAAAACTGTTTTTT.

The rearrangement joins TRBV28 to TRBJ2-7; D might be TRBD1 (6 bases). The ends were cut back, 3 bases at V and 5 bases at J, with 14 bases in the middle. The germline gives CDR1 MDHEN, CDR2 SYDVKM. This CDR3 is 14 amino acids long. CDR3 bases: TGTGCCAGCAGTTTCACCGGGACACGGGACGAGCAGTACTTC. Encoded protein: CASSFTGTRDEQYF.

This chain links TRBV7-2 with TRBJ1-3; D is undetermined. The germline V gene has CDR1 SGHTA and CDR2 FQGNSA. V lost 1 base and J 4 bases, leaving 5 bases between the germline ends. The CDR3 sequence is 13 residues long. This CDR3 is CASSLVQGNTIYF. As DNA, the CDR3 is TGTGCCAGCAGCTTAGTACAAGGAAACACCATATATTTT.

This clone was seen only once. The chain joins TRBV7-9 to TRBJ1-6; 9 bases are a match to TRBD1. This CDR3 comprises 19 residues. The V segment lost 3 bases and the J segment 10 bases; nucleotides outside the gene matches: 19. Germline V gene data show CDR1 as SEHNR and CDR2 as FQNEAQ (reference sequence). The CDR3 spells CASSFQEGQGRVWQSPLHF. In DNA, the CDR3 is TGTGCCAGCAGCTTCCAGGAGGGACAGGGTCGAGTGTGGCAATCACCCCTCCACTTT. Full variable domain (missing parts from reference TRBV7-9 and TRBJ1-6): DTGVSQNPRHKITKRGQNVTFRCDPISEHNRLYWYRQTLGQGPEFLTYFQNEAQLEKSRLLSDRFSAERPKGSFSTLEIQRTEQGDSAMYLCASSFQEGQGRVWQSPLHFGNGTRLTVT.

This clone showed up just once. This chain uses TRBV18 with TRBJ2-2; D might be TRBD2 (5 bases). Per the germline V gene, CDR1 is KGHSH and CDR2 is LQKENI. The CDR3 sequence is 14 residues long. Trimming removed 3 bases at V and 3 bases at J, with 8 bases between. The DNA for the CDR3 is TGTGCCAGCTCACCGGGAGTGGACACCGGGGAGCTGTTTTTT. It yields the protein CASSPGVDTGELFF. The full variable domain, completed using reference TRBV18 and TRBJ2-2, is NAGVMQNPRHLVRRRGQEARLRCSPMKGHSHVYWYRQLPEEGLKFMVYLQKENIIDESGMPKERFSAEFPKEGPSILRIQQVVRGDSAAYFCASSPGVDTGELFFGEGSRLTVL.

J is TRBJ1-1 and V is TRBV14; perhaps TRBD1 as D (5 bases). CDR3 length: 16 residues. CDR1 is SGHDN and CDR2 is FVKESK in the germline V gene. The V and J ends lost 1 base and 0 bases respectively, with 12 bases between them. The CDR3: CASSQVWGSMNTEAFF. The CDR3 nucleotides read TGTGCCAGCAGCCAAGTTTGGGGCTCCATGAACACTGAAGCTTTCTTT. Complete variable domain (other parts from reference TRBV14 and TRBJ1-1): EAGVTQFPSHSVIEKGQTVTLRCDPISGHDNLYWYRRVMGKEIKFLLHFVKESKQDESGMPNNRFLAERTGGTYSTLKVQPAELEDSGVYFCASSQVWGSMNTEAFFGQGTRLTVV.

This rearrangement joins TRBV29-1 to TRBJ1-2, with unresolved D. The CDR3 has 14 residues. From germline, CDR1 is SQVTM and CDR2 ANQGSEA. V shed 4 bases and J shed 8 bases, with 20 bases lying between them. The CDR3 loop is CSVAIRGGVEGYTF. CDR3 sequence (DNA): TGCAGCGTTGCTATCCGGGGAGGAGTGGAGGGCTACACCTTC.